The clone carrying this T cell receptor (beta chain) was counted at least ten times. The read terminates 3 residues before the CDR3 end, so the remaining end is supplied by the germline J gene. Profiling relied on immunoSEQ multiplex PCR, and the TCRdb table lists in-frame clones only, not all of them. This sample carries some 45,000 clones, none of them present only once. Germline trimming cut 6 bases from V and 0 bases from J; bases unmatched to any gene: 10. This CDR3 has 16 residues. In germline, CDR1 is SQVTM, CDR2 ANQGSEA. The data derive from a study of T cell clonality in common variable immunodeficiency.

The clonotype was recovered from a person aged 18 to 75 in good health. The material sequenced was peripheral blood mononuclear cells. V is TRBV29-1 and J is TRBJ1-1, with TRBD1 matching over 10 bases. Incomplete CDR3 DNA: TGCAGCGTCCCTTCCGGGACAGGGGTCATGAACACTGAA. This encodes CSVPSGTGVMNTE. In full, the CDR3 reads CSVPSGTGVMNTEAFF.